Shown below are 13 T cell receptor beta chains from a single sample sequenced in a study of T and B cells in COVID-19 patients (dated by TCRdb to 2018 to 2020). Genomic DNA extracted from blood was used in amounts of about 250-550 ng for amplification of TRB repertoires. The sequencer listed for this sample is Illumina MiSeq. TRB rearrangements were amplified by multiplex PCR with BIOMED2 TRB-A/B primer pools. TCRdb passed the public sequencing reads through fastp at Q25 and MiXCR, retaining productive beta sequences. Each entry merges the rows of one CDR3 protein and shows their most common DNA and genes. For this sample there are 15,000 or so distinct CDR3 sequences; 27% appear just once. Under 3.5% of the sample goes to the ten largest clones. Sequences were obtained from blood. Source of these receptors: a human donor who had recovered from COVID-19.

CDR3 region: CASSMGNSNQPQHF. The CDR3 DNA reads TGTGCCAGCAGTATGGGAAATAGCAATCAGCCCCAGCATTTT. The chain carries TRBV6-5 and TRBJ1-5; the D is unclear. V was trimmed by 5 bases and J by 0 bases, leaving 8 bases between them. The CDR3 spans 14 residues. Germline V gene data show CDR1 as MNHEY and CDR2 as SVGAGI.

In its sample, this clonotype is medium-sized (0.01 to 0.1%). The chain couples TRBV6-6 to TRBJ2-3; 7 bases line up with TRBD2. The CDR3 contains 15 residues. Trimming at V came to 10 bases and at J to 4 bases, leaving 14 bases not matched to a gene. Germline CDR1 MNHNY, CDR2 SVGAGI (reference sequence). The CDR3 region is CATHSRGRVADTQYF. The CDR3 region has the DNA TGTGCCACACACTCGCGGGGGAGAGTGGCAGATACGCAGTATTTT.

The chain recombines TRBV6-2 or TRBV6-3 with TRBJ1-2; D is ambiguous. The CDR3 spans 11 residues. The V gene lost 0 bases and the J gene lost 4 bases, with 0 bases spanning the gap. Germline V gives CDR1 MNHEY, CDR2 SVGEGT. Written as DNA, the CDR3 is TGTGCCAGCAGTTACTCCTATGGCTACACCTTC. This gives the protein CASSYSYGYTF.

V usage is TRBV11-2 and J usage is TRBJ1-6; unclear D gene. Gene TRBJ1-1 matches the end of the DNA better, so the J call may be wrong. CDR1 and CDR2 (germline): SGHAT, FQNNGV. This CDR3 spans 12 amino acids. The CDR3 spells CASSTLSREAFF. In DNA, the CDR3 is TGTGCCAGCAGCACATTGAGTAGGGAAGCTTTCTTT.

There are a few counts of this clonotype. The chain has TRBV29-1 and TRBJ1-1, with 7 nucleotides matching TRBD1. The germline V gene encodes CDR1 SQVTM and CDR2 ANQGSEA. The V segment lost 7 bases and the J segment 3 bases; nucleotides outside the gene matches: 11. This CDR3 comprises 14 residues. The CDR3 DNA reads as TGCAGCGGAACAGGGGCCGTGGGGCACACTGAAGCTTTCTTT. Translated: CSGTGAVGHTEAFF. Full variable domain (outside the CDR3, taken from reference TRBV29-1 and TRBJ1-1): SAVISQKPSRDICQRGTSLTIQCQVDSQVTMMFWYRQQPGQSLTLIATANQGSEATYESGFVIDKFPISRPNLTFSTLTVSNMSPEDSSIYLCSGTGAVGHTEAFFGQGTRLTVV.

The gene calls are TRBV10-3 and TRBJ2-1; D possibly corresponds to TRBD2 (5 bases). Germline V lookup: CDR1 ENHRY, CDR2 SYGVKD. The CDR3 sequence is 13 residues long. The V end was cut by 8 bases, the J end by 4 bases, with 12 bases between. CDR3 bases: TGTGCCATCGCTGTTACGGGGTACAATGAGCAGTTCTTC. Translation: CAIAVTGYNEQFF.

In its sample, this clonotype was seen a few times. V gene TRBV5-1 combines with J gene TRBJ2-3; D not resolved. V lost 2 bases to trimming and J lost 4 bases, with 11 bases between them. Germline V gene data show CDR1 as SGHRS and CDR2 as YFSETQ. This CDR3 is 14 amino acids long. CDR3 coding DNA: TGCGCCAGCAGCTTAAGCCCCGGAGCAGATACGCAGTATTTT. This sequence encodes CASSLSPGADTQYF.

This clonotype showed up many times. Germline is not matched at one junction end, which may reflect a read error. CDR3 loop: CASSPRDKLAGGERFF. The CDR3 DNA sequence: TGTGCCAGCTCGCCACGGGATAAACTAGCGGGAGGGGAGAGGTTCTTC. V gene TRBV18 combines with J gene TRBJ2-1; 13 bases agree with TRBD2. CDR1 and CDR2 from the germline V gene are KGHSH and LQKENI. This CDR3 comprises 16 residues.

V usage is TRBV7-2 and J usage is TRBJ2-3; 13 nucleotides agree with TRBD2. The CDR3 covers 17 residues. J lost 4 bases, V lost 6 bases, and 10 bases had no gene match. Germline V gene lookup returns CDR1 SGHTA and CDR2 FQGNSA. In DNA, the CDR3 is TGTGCCAGCAGTTTTAGGCCCGGGACTAGCGGGGCAGATACGCAGTATTTT. It specifies CASSFRPGTSGADTQYF.

The chain employs TRBV5-6 and TRBJ1-2; TRBD1 matches at 8 bases. J lost 6 bases, V lost 4 bases, and 8 bases had no gene match. Germline assignment: CDR1 SGHDT and CDR2 YYEEEE. The CDR3 has 14 residues. The CDR3 coding sequence is TGTGCCAGCAGCCGACAGGGGAGAAGAGATGGCTACACCTTC. Its translation: CASSRQGRRDGYTF.

The rearrangement uses TRBV6-5 and TRBJ2-1, with 8 positions matching TRBD2. V was clipped by 5 bases and J by 6 bases; unmatched bases: 6. The CDR3 is 14 amino acids. Germline V gene data show CDR1 as MNHEY and CDR2 as SVGAGI. For the CDR3, the DNA is TGTGCCAGCAGTCCCAGCGGGGGCCTCAATGAGCAGTTCTTC. This gives the protein CASSPSGGLNEQFF.

This clonotype was counted many times. The V and J genes are TRBV19 and TRBJ2-2; D possibly corresponds to TRBD2 (6 bases). Per the germline V gene, CDR1 is LNHDA and CDR2 is SQIVND (reference sequence). The germline V and J ends were trimmed by 5 bases and 3 bases, with 19 bases remaining between them. The CDR3 covers 17 residues. CDR3 DNA sequence: TGTGCCAGTAGTTTCCCTGGAGTAGCGGATTACACCGGGGAGCTGTTTTTT. Amino acid sequence: CASSFPGVADYTGELFF.

The chain employs TRBV6-4 and TRBJ1-1; D not resolved. Germline loops: CDR1 MRHNA, CDR2 SNTAGT. The V end was cut by 7 bases, the J end by 7 bases, with 16 bases between. The CDR3 sequence is 13 residues long. The CDR3 DNA reads TGTGCCAGCAAAGGAGGGTTGGAGGGTGAAGCTTTCTTT. Amino acids: CASKGGLEGEAFF.